This passage covers 24 T cell receptor beta chains from one sample sequenced in a study of OX40 agonist ivuxolimab in advanced cancers. Sequencing was performed with immunoSEQ multiplex PCR; in TCRdb, only in-frame clones are kept and a portion is missing. The sample carries over 60,000 clones, roughly 80% recorded once. Sequencing used CD4+ or CD8+ T cells sorted from blood, obtained in a trial of the OX40 agonist ivuxolimab. The receptors derive from an adult with an advanced solid tumor such as melanoma, head and neck, liver or kidney cancer.

The V and J genes are TRBV2 and TRBJ2-7; 10 nucleotides line up with TRBD2. The V gene's germline CDR1 is SNHLY and CDR2 FYNNEI. The CDR3 has 14 amino acids. V trimming: 8 bases; J trimming: 0 bases; junction bases outside the gene matches: 4. The CDR3 nucleotides are TGTGCCAGCTCAAGGACTAGCGGCTCCTACGAGCAGTACTTC. Its translation is CASSRTSGSYEQYF.

The V and J genes are TRBV2 and TRBJ2-1; perhaps TRBD2 as D (6 bases). The V gene's germline CDR1 is SNHLY and CDR2 FYNNEI. V gave up 1 base and J gave up 8 bases, with 12 bases separating them. The CDR3 is 14 residues long. The DNA of the CDR3 is TGTGCCAGCAGTGAAGACGGGACTGGGGATGAGCAGTTCTTC. Translated: CASSEDGTGDEQFF.

The chain uses TRBV10-3 and TRBJ2-2; 7 positions agree with TRBD1. This CDR3 region has 14 residues. Germline CDR1 ENHRY, CDR2 SYGVKD. The ends lost 2 bases at V and 3 bases at J; junction bases unmatched: 0. CDR3 nucleotide sequence: TGTGCCATCAGTGAGACAGGGGACACCGGGGAGCTGTTTTTT. Translating it yields CAISETGDTGELFF.

V gene TRBV7-9 combines with J gene TRBJ2-3; no clear D. CDR3 length equals 14 residues. Germline values: CDR1 SEHNR, CDR2 FQNEAQ (reference sequence). Between the trimmed V and J ends, which lost 3 bases and 1 base, there was a span of 8 bases. CDR3 nucleotides: TGTGCCAGCAGCTTGAGCCAGGGCACAGATACGCAGTATTTT. Its translation is CASSLSQGTDTQYF.

There are a few counts of this clone. This chain uses TRBV11-1 with TRBJ2-3; 12 bases align to TRBD2. Germline CDR1 is SGHAT and CDR2 is FQDESV (reference sequence). This CDR3 has 16 amino acids. The V and J ends lost 5 bases and 6 bases, in that order; junction bases with no gene match: 9. The CDR3 region is CASSPNLAGGPDTQYF. The CDR3 coding sequence is TGTGCCAGCAGCCCTAACCTAGCGGGGGGGCCGGATACGCAGTATTTT.

The chain employs TRBV28 and TRBJ2-4, with 7 bases fitting TRBD2. J gave up 0 bases and V 5 bases, and 10 bases lay outside the gene matches. The CDR3 is made up of 17 amino acids. Germline values: CDR1 MDHEN, CDR2 SYDVKM. The CDR3 sequence: CASSPSGLGLAKNIQYF. The CDR3 DNA sequence: TGTGCCAGCAGTCCGAGTGGACTAGGCCTAGCCAAAAACATTCAGTACTTC.

V and J are TRBV5-1 and TRBJ2-5, with 12 bases aligning to TRBD2. The DNA end is a closer match to TRBJ2-7, so the J assignment may be wrong. Germline CDR1 SGHRS, CDR2 YFSETQ. The length of the CDR3 is 16 residues. This CDR3 is CASSTASGRAPYEQYF. DNA for the CDR3: TGCGCCAGCAGCACGGCTAGCGGGAGGGCCCCCTACGAGCAGTACTTC.

The gene calls are TRBV7-2 and TRBJ2-3; D is possibly TRBD2 (7 bases). V shed 6 bases and J shed 4 bases, with 14 bases lying between them. Germline CDR1 and CDR2: SGHTA and FQGNSA. The CDR3 spans 14 residues. The CDR3 sequence: CASRVGGASDTQYF. DNA for the CDR3: TGTGCCAGCAGGGTAGGGGGGGCATCAGATACGCAGTATTTT.

The chain combines TRBV5-1 with TRBJ2-3; perhaps TRBD2 as D (6 bases). V lost 1 base and J lost 2, with 11 bases in between. Germline V lookup: CDR1 SGHRS, CDR2 YFSETQ. This CDR3 has 15 amino acids. CDR3 residues: CASSLTSPSTDTQYF. CDR3 bases: TGCGCCAGCAGCTTGACTAGCCCCTCCACAGATACGCAGTATTTT.

The chain joins TRBV5-1 to TRBJ1-2; no clear D gene. Deletions cut 1 base from V and 2 bases from J, with 9 bases between. Per germline, CDR1 SGHRS and CDR2 YFSETQ. This CDR3 contains 14 residues. The CDR3 reads CASSLSQGNYGYTF. CDR3 in DNA: TGCGCCAGCAGCTTGTCCCAAGGGAACTATGGCTACACCTTC.

This chain joins TRBV10-3 and TRBJ2-5, with 7 bases matching TRBD2. V lost 3 bases and J lost 3; bases outside the gene matches: 1. This CDR3 spans 13 amino acids. Germline CDR1 is ENHRY and CDR2 is SYGVKD. CDR3 coding DNA: TGTGCCATCAGTGAAAGCGGGGAAGAGACCCAGTACTTC. It encodes CAISESGEETQYF.

The V gene is TRBV18, the J gene TRBJ2-6; D unresolved. Per germline, CDR1 KGHSH and CDR2 LQKENI. CDR3 length: 15 amino acids. Trimming removed 5 bases at V and 5 bases at J, with 13 bases between. CDR3: CASSNLQSRANVLTF. CDR3 DNA: TGTGCCAGCTCAAATTTACAAAGTCGGGCCAACGTCCTGACTTTC.

This chain's CDR3 is CASSARILTGRRTEAFF. The CDR3 DNA sequence: TGCGCCAGCAGCGCGCGGATTTTGACAGGGAGGAGGACTGAAGCTTTCTTT. The genes are TRBV4-3 and TRBJ1-1, with 7 nucleotides matching TRBD1. Germline assignment: CDR1 LGHNA and CDR2 YSLEER. The CDR3 is 17 amino acids. Trimming took 5 bases from V and 5 from J; bases not matched to a gene: 17.

This clone has ten or more counts. The V gene is TRBV18, the J gene TRBJ1-1; D uncertain. This CDR3 contains 14 residues. Germline V lookup: CDR1 KGHSH, CDR2 LQKENI. The V gene lost 4 bases and the J gene lost 0 bases, with 9 bases spanning the gap. CDR3 sequence reads: CASSLSGMNTEAFF. CDR3 DNA sequence: TGTGCCAGCTCACTCTCTGGAATGAACACTGAAGCTTTCTTT.

The rearrangement joins TRBV10-1 to TRBJ2-7; the D is unclear. Germline assignment: CDR1 WNHNN and CDR2 SYGVQD (reference sequence). The CDR3 is 13 amino acids. DNA for the CDR3: TGCGCCAGCTGTGACGGCGGTTATCGGGAGCAGTACGTC. Protein: CASCDGGYREQYV.

This chain links TRBV19 with TRBJ2-6; unclear D gene. The CDR3 extends over 13 amino acids. Trimming removed 7 bases from V and 0 bases from J, with 4 bases in between. CDR1 LNHDA and CDR2 SQIVND come from the germline V gene (reference sequence). This CDR3 is CASTSSGANVLTF. In DNA form, the CDR3 reads TGTGCCAGTACCAGCTCTGGGGCCAACGTCCTGACTTTC.

This clone appeared a single time. CDR3 amino acids: CASSPGPEAFF. CDR3 nucleotide sequence: TGTGCCAGCTCACCAGGGCCCGAAGCTTTCTTT. The J gene is TRBJ1-1, the V gene TRBV18; no clear D gene. From germline, CDR1 is KGHSH and CDR2 LQKENI. This CDR3 region has 11 residues. V was shortened by 2 bases and J by 8 bases, with 6 bases between the two germline ends.

In this sample, this clone turned up a few times. The chain joins TRBV4-1 to TRBJ1-2, with 7 bases matching TRBD1. The junction had 5 bases not matched to a gene; V was cut back by 6 bases and J by 4 bases. The CDR3 covers 13 residues. Germline CDR1 is MGHRA and CDR2 is YSYEKL. The CDR3 DNA follows: TGCGCCAGCAGGGCCAGGGGGACCTATGGCTACACCTTC. This gives the protein CASRARGTYGYTF.

The chain joins TRBV27 to TRBJ2-1; D unclear. The CDR3 has 13 amino acids. Germline V CDR1 and CDR2: MNHEY, SMNVEV (reference sequence). Between the trimmed V and J ends, which lost 2 bases and 4 bases, there was a span of 6 bases. The CDR3 coding sequence is TGTGCCAGCAGTTTACGGCCATACAATGAGCAGTTCTTC. Translation gives CASSLRPYNEQFF.

The V call is TRBV7-3, the J call TRBJ2-5, with TRBD2 as a possible D gene (5 bases). The CDR3 totals 13 residues. V was cut by 3 bases and J by 1 base, with 6 bases left in between. CDR1 and CDR2 from the germline V gene are SGHTA and FQGTGA. DNA for the CDR3: TGTGCCAGCAGCTTTGGAGGCCAAGAGACCCAGTACTTC. Translation gives CASSFGGQETQYF.

The rearrangement joins TRBV5-1 to TRBJ2-1; 10 bases are a match to TRBD1. Germline V gene lookup returns CDR1 SGHRS and CDR2 YFSETQ. With V trimmed by 1 base and J by 7 bases, 5 bases remained unmatched. The CDR3 contains 15 residues. This chain's CDR3 is CASSLSWTGGNEQFF. The CDR3 DNA reads TGCGCCAGCAGCTTGTCCTGGACAGGGGGGAATGAGCAGTTCTTC.

The genes are TRBV5-4 and TRBJ2-5; either TRBD1 or TRBD2 may fit D (5 bases each). CDR1 SGHNT and CDR2 YYREEE come from the germline V gene (reference sequence). Trimming cost V 2 bases and J 5 bases, with 10 bases left between them. The CDR3 sequence is 13 residues long. DNA of the CDR3: TGTGCCAGCAGCTTTGGGGGATGGGAGACCCAGTACTTC. This translates into CASSFGGWETQYF.

This clone was picked up a small number of times. The rearrangement links TRBV19 to TRBJ1-5; D may be TRBD1 (5 bases). There are 13 residues in the CDR3. Trimming took off 10 bases at V and 5 bases at J, with 15 bases between the two ends. Germline CDR1 LNHDA, CDR2 SQIVND (reference sequence). In DNA form, the CDR3 reads TGTGCCACCGGCCAGGGCTTTGATCAGCCCCAGCATTTT. Translated: CATGQGFDQPQHF.

The genes are TRBV19 and TRBJ1-4, with unresolved D. Germline V gene data show CDR1 as LNHDA and CDR2 as SQIVND (reference sequence). The CDR3 totals 15 residues. V was cut by 2 bases and J by 2 bases, with 9 bases left in between. The CDR3 is CASSILGWTNEKLFF. CDR3 coding DNA: TGTGCCAGTAGTATACTGGGGTGGACTAATGAAAAACTGTTTTTT.